This TCR beta chain was profiled in a study of CD8 T cells in Susac syndrome. This CDR3 has 15 amino acids. Germline CDR1 DFQATT, CDR2 SNEGSKA (reference sequence). V was shortened by 1 base and J by 1 base, with 14 bases between the two germline ends. Healthy donors acted as controls, with matching for age and sex. A quantity of about 0.5 to 1 ug RNA underwent reverse transcription using random hexamers. Coverage of TCR beta CDR3 amplification by immunoSEQ multiplex PCR extended to 54 Vbeta and 13 Jbeta. TCRdb fed the immunoSEQ multiplex PCR reads into MiXCR, producing one record per CDR3 protein. This table has under 200,000 distinct CDR3 sequences, 90% to 95% appearing once.

This sequence joins TRBV20-1 and TRBJ2-7, with a possible D match to TRBD1 (6 bases). Material: CD4+ T cells from PBMCs. The TCR comes from a human donor in good health. The CDR3 protein is CSARAIQGRSYEQYF. In DNA form, the CDR3 reads TGCAGTGCTAGAGCTATTCAGGGGCGGTCCTACGAGCAGTACTTC.